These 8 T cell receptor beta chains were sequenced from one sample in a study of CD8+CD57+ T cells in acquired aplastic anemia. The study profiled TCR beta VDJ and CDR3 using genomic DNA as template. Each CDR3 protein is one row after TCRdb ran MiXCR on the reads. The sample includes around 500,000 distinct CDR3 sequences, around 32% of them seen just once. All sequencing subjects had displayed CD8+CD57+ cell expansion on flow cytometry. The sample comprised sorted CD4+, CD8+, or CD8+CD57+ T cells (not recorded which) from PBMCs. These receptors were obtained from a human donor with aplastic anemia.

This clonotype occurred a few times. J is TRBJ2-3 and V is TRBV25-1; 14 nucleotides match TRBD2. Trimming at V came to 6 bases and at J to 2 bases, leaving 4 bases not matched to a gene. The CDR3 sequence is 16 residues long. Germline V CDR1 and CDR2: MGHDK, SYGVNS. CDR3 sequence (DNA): TGTGCCAGCAGCCGGACTAGCGGGGGGCTCACAGATACGCAGTATTTT. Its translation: CASSRTSGGLTDTQYF.

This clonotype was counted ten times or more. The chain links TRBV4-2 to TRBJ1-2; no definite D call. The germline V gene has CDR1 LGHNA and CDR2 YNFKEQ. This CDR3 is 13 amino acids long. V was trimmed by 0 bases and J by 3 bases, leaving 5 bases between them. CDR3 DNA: TGTGCCAGCAGCCAAGATGCAGACTATGGCTACACCTTC. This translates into CASSQDADYGYTF.

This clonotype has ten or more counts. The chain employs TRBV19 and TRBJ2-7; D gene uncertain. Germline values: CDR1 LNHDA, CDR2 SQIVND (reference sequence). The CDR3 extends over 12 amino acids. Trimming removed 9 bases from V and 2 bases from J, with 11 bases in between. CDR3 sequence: CASKNEAYEQYF. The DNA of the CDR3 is TGTGCCAGCAAAAACGAAGCCTACGAGCAGTACTTC.

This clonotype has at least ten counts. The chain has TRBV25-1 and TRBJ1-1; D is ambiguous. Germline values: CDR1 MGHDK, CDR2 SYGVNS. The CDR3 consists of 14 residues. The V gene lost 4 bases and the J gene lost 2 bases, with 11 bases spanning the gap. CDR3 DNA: TGTGCCAGCAGTGCATTTGGTATCAACACTGAAGCTTTCTTT. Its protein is CASSAFGINTEAFF.

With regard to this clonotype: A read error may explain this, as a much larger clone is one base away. The CDR3 spells CARSTRTDVTYEQYF. For the CDR3, the DNA is TGCGCCCGCAGCACGAGGACAGACGTTACCTACGAGCAGTACTTC. The chain couples TRBV5-1 to TRBJ2-7, with a weak D call TRBD1 (6 bases). The CDR3 consists of 15 residues. The V gene's germline CDR1 is SGHRS and CDR2 YFSETQ.

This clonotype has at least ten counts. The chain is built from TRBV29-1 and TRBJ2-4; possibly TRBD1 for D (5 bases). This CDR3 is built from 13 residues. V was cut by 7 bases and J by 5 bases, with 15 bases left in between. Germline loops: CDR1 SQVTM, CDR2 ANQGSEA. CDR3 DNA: TGCAGCGCTCAGGGTTTGGTCCAAAACATTCAGTACTTC. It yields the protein CSAQGLVQNIQYF.

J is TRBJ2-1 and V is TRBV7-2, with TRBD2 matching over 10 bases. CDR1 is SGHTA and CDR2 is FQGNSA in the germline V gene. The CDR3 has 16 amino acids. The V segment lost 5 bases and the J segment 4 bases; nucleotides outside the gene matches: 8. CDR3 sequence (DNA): TGTGCCAGCAGCCCGCCTGGAGCGGGGGGGTACAATGAGCAGTTCTTC. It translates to CASSPPGAGGYNEQFF.

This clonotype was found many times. The CDR3 loop is CASSYVTGIGEQYF. The CDR3 nucleotides are TGTGCCAGCAGTTACGTGACAGGGATCGGCGAGCAGTACTTC. The chain couples TRBV6-2 or TRBV6-3 to TRBJ2-7, with TRBD1 matching 7 bases. V shed 2 bases, J shed 6 bases, and the junction held 7 bases outside the gene matches. This CDR3 is 14 amino acids long. CDR1 and CDR2 from the germline V gene are MNHEY and SVGEGT.